The present T cell receptor beta chain was sequenced within a study of cytomegalovirus exposure and HLA in healthy donors (dated by TCRdb to about 2017). Context from the whole study: In an earlier analysis of 587 of the donors, about 270 Gb of sequence data and approximately 120 million unique TCR beta sequences from approximately 180 million T cells were reported. Roughly 300 gigabases of sequencing data and 70 million to 100 million unique TCR sequences made up an early release that covered about 640 HLA-typed donors. Of the 350 to 400 genotyped donors, about 80% fell in the genetic ancestry cluster associated with self-reported Caucasian donors. The study was designed to test whether signatures of past pathogen exposure could be identified by cataloging public T cell receptors. The study used immunosequencing to profile the T cell repertoires of 670 or so subjects and linked those repertoires to cytomegalovirus serostatus. In addition to the first cohort of about 650 subjects, a separate validation cohort of over 90 different subjects was used. To predict cytomegalovirus infection status, the study brought together high-throughput TCR immunosequencing, statistical association of individual TCRs with disease status, and machine learning. In a later analysis, previously published TCR beta repertoires from 550 to 750 donors were re-analyzed and high-resolution HLA genotyping was added so that TCR occurrence patterns could be studied. Rather than drawing on any new phenotypic data, the later analysis identified candidate immune exposures from TCR beta sequences and the way those sequences occurred across donors. To decide whether each TCR beta V gene segment behaved as functional or pseudogenic, an earlier analysis of some 600 of the donors relied on high-throughput TCR beta sequencing. Alongside the repertoire data, information on donor age, sex, ethnicity and CMV serostatus was compiled. Genome-wide SNP genotypes for about 65% of the roughly 670 donors were used in a later genetic analysis, which treated that subset as a discovery cohort. Every discovery cohort repertoire had been produced on one sequencing platform. HLA typing included class I and class II loci at four-digit resolution. The number of donors typed differed by locus, with roughly 620-630 for A, B, C, DRB1 and DQB1, roughly 520 for DQA1, approximately 570 for DPA1, and some 450 for DPB1. About five DR-DQ haplotypes were treated as single units for association and clustering because of strong linkage in the cohort. Among roughly 400 genotyped donors of the cohort, an average of roughly 230,000 unique TCR beta nucleotide sequences was sequenced per donor, of which 15% to 20% were non-productive.

In total, around 600 healthy bone marrow donors made up the cohort. At the time of sampling, all cohort members were nominally healthy, though unrecorded immune exposures were likely present. The donor tested CMV seronegative, placing the donor among the 350 or so seronegative members of the cohort. Each donor provided a peripheral blood sample, and peripheral blood mononuclear cells were used for TCR beta sequencing. Genomic DNA was extracted from the blood cell samples with the Qiagen DNeasy Blood Extraction Kit. The germline V gene supplies CDR1 KGHSH and CDR2 LQKENI. At the junction V is shortened by 3 bases and J by 6 bases; bases outside the gene matches: 7. The CDR3 holds 15 amino acids from the cysteine to the phenylalanine. The entry retains the CDR3 DNA only, 45 bases that are in frame from base 1. The paper as a whole reports these results and caveats: Approximately 16 rarely observed V segments, including chromosome 9 orphons, were excluded from the earlier analysis of just under 600 of the donors because counts were too low. The authors suggested that the approach could potentially be extended to other disease states and immunological phenotypes. An earlier analysis of some 560 of the donors showed that most TCR beta V segments appeared in productive rearrangements either about 87% or about 30% of the time, which broadly matched IMGT annotations. In a later analysis, around 17,000 TCR beta sequences were associated with specific HLA alleles at a false discovery rate of 0.05. A later genetic analysis reported fewer N-insertions in productive TCRs among donors in an Asian-associated ancestry cluster than the roughly 640-donor mean. Because some donors lacked HLA typing at each locus, the association tests relied only on the typed subset. The classifier was reported to diagnose cytomegalovirus status with high specificity and sensitivity in both the original and validation cohorts. According to a later analysis, parvovirus B19, influenza, CMV and Epstein-Barr virus appeared linked to several top co-occurrence clusters. A later genetic analysis associated a missense DCLRE1C variant with V-gene and J-gene trimming of TCR beta chains, and an independent cohort replicated the association. A few of the identified cytomegalovirus-associated TCR beta chains were confirmed in vitro to be specific for cytomegalovirus antigens. The study gave a list of more than 150 TCR beta chains associated with cytomegalovirus. Across donors, most TCR sequences were observed very rarely, whereas some public TCRs were present in many individuals. Linkage disequilibrium might explain the correlated functional status among segregating V segments, but an unknown experimental factor could not be excluded. This cohort had only TCR beta chains sequenced, and the lack of alpha or paired-chain data limited which features could be detected. When HLA alleles, especially DR and DQ, strongly co-occurred, attributing TCR associations to individual alleles was difficult. For the cohort, immune exposure information was limited to CMV serostatus. Presence/absence analyses assumed roughly uniform sequencing depth across donors, an assumption that may not hold. In a later analysis, the rate of TCR association differed among HLA loci, with DRB1 alleles having the most associated TCRs and HLA-C alleles having the fewest. A cluster of highly shared sequence variants was judged likely to be a technical artifact of the sequencing pipeline. Some IMGT-functional V segments, including TRBV6-2 and TRBV6-3, could not be told apart with the 87-base-pair reads, so those segments were excluded. In a later analysis, HLA-associated TCR beta chains showed more clonal expansion and lower generation probabilities than non-associated chains that were equally common. According to a later analysis, most CMV-associated TCR beta chains appeared to be HLA-restricted, and the HLA associations seemed to be driven largely by CMV exposure. A further reported finding was that TCR beta sequences accurately predicted the HLA-A and HLA-B alleles for most subjects in the first cohort.

Library preparation employed the immunoSEQ multiplex PCR assay. For the multiplex PCR, a mixture combining 60 forward primers for TCR Vbeta segments and 13 reverse primers for TCR Jbeta segments was used. Amplification of the CDR3 region of rearranged TCR beta genes was performed with a multiplex PCR assay on genomic DNA. On the Illumina HiSeq System, the amplified TCR beta libraries were sequenced as 87-base-pair reads. The study's processing was this. In a later analysis, approximately 74 million unique TCR beta chains were counted across the roughly 610 repertoires, and roughly 9.9 million of these chains were shared by at least two donors. To remove PCR and sequencing errors, raw reads were error-corrected and collapsed into unique sequences using a nearest-neighbor algorithm that merged closely related sequences. CDR3 sequences were aligned to IMGT reference sequences to assign V, D and J gene segments. For a sequence to be retained, a match of at least six nucleotides to both a V gene segment and a J gene segment was required. Rearrangements were classified as productive when the CDR3 lacked stop codons and remained in frame with V and J, and all other rearrangements were classified as non-productive. Following IMGT convention, CDR3 was defined as the stretch from the second conserved V-encoded cysteine up to the conserved J-encoded phenylalanine. Sequences without an unambiguous match to a single V gene segment were excluded from the earlier analysis of about 600 of the donors. An earlier analysis of 500 to 700 of the donors classified V segments as functional when productive rearrangements were above 56.7% and as segregating when the standard deviation between donors was above 5%. A statistical classification framework was built for diagnosing cytomegalovirus status from the catalog of TCR beta chain sequences. V and J gene assignment, in a later analysis, came from comparing TCR nucleotide sequences with IMGT/GENE-DB human TR gene sequences. Using the TCRdist pipeline, a later analysis assigned CDR3 sequences along with most-parsimonious VDJ recombination scenarios. A later analysis defined each TCR beta chain by its CDR3 amino acid sequence plus V-gene family, and excluded reads lacking a unique V-gene family. As a way to deal with suspected cross-contamination and a sequencing artifact, a later analysis dropped roughly 620 nucleotide sequences that were highly shared and had low generation probability. A later analysis calculated a clonal expansion index for each public chain from normalized within-repertoire ranks of inferred template counts. In a later analysis, generation probabilities were computed using a VDJ recombination model fitted to out-of-frame rearrangements, and the results were checked against IGoR. In a later analysis, hypergeometric tests were used to score TCR-TCR, TCR-HLA and TCR-CMV co-occurrence, with a repertoire-size bias correction applied to TCR pairs. False discovery rates were estimated in a later analysis by permuting HLA or CMV assignments 20 times. A later analysis grouped co-occurring TCRs with DBSCAN, adding TCRdist sequence similarity when clustering within HLA-allele-positive subsets. Repertoires with fewer than 30,000 or more than 120,000 public chains, plus five repertoires with anomalous nucleotide sharing, were excluded from co-occurrence clustering. The table was pulled from immuneACCESS by TCRdb, which kept in-frame rearrangements only. Such tables lose some clones; where checked, under half of the loss comes from unresolved V genes, and the rest has no known cause. That table furnishes V, J and clone size, whereas the DNA furnished D and trimming. This sample has 250,000 to 350,000 clones in its table, and under 90% of those were observed once. Of the sample, roughly 0.31% falls within the top ten clones.

A remark on this clone: The clone's antigen remains unknown. Base-call qualities are not available, and no considerably larger clone is one nucleotide away.

The sequenced material came from PBMCs. This TCR was sampled from a girl aged 2 to 9 in good health and CMV-seronegative. The chain links TRBV18 with TRBJ2-4; 8 bases in the middle match TRBD1. The DNA reads TGTGCCAGCTCACCCGACAGGGGAGTTGGAAACATTCAGTACTTC. It encodes CASSPDRGVGNIQYF.